The clone carrying this TCR beta chain was seen many times. No antigen is known for it. The CDR3 loop spans 16 amino acids. V trimming: 1 base; J trimming: 8 bases; junction bases outside the gene matches: 12. CDR1 is DFQATT and CDR2 is SNEGSKA in the germline V gene (reference sequence). TCRdb reprocessed the reads with MiXCR, giving one entry per CDR3 protein. The sample lists around 94,000 distinct CDR3 sequences; more than 15% were seen once. The data derive from a study of T cell repertoires in cytomegalovirus infection. About the research overall: Public signatures in TCR beta pointed to CMV infection and matching HLA type.

Study findings and constraints: It was HLA-C-restricted CMV-specific TCR beta clonotypes that dominated the response ex vivo.

The clonotype was recovered from a human donor in good health (CMV status not recorded). Some clones in this sample may be carry-over from other donors' samples. Material for sequencing was PBMCs. The V gene is TRBV20-1, the J gene TRBJ2-3, with 10 bases matching TRBD2. DNA of the CDR3: TGCAGTGCTAGAGGGAGGGGACTAGCGAGCCCCATTACGCAGTATTTT. It specifies CSARGRGLASPITQYF.